A single sample is the source of the 27 T cell receptor beta chains below, sequenced in a study of siplizumab effects on memory and regulatory T cells. The data were produced by immunoSEQ multiplex PCR, yet TCRdb's version contains in-frame clones alone and is incomplete. The table records 60,000 to 80,000 clones, 83% of them present only once. Sequencing input: memory CD4+ T cells sorted from blood. Receptors were obtained from a human donor in good health.

This clone came up a few times. V is TRBV7-6 and J is TRBJ2-7, with D maybe TRBD1 (5 bases). The V end was cut by 7 bases, the J end by 1 base, with 17 bases between. The CDR3 sequence is 15 residues long. Germline V gene lookup returns CDR1 SGHVS and CDR2 FNYEAQ. This CDR3 reads CASTKAGAGSYEQYF. The CDR3, as DNA: TGTGCCAGCACCAAAGCTGGGGCAGGGTCCTACGAGCAGTACTTC. The whole variable domain, remainder taken from reference TRBV7-6 and TRBJ2-7, is GAGVSQSPRYKVTKRGQDVALRCDPISGHVSLYWYRQALGQGPEFLTYFNYEAQQDKSGLPNDRFSAERPEGSISTLTIQRTEQRDSAMYRCASTKAGAGSYEQYFGPGTRLTVT.

This chain uses TRBV2 with TRBJ2-3, with a possible D match to TRBD2 (6 bases). Germline V gene sequence: CDR1 SNHLY, CDR2 FYNNEI. The CDR3 is made up of 11 amino acids. V lost 8 bases and J 7 bases, leaving 10 bases between the germline ends. CDR3 residues: CASGTDYTQYF. CDR3 nucleotides: TGTGCCAGCGGGACTGACTATACGCAGTATTTT.

This sequence joins TRBV6-6 and TRBJ2-3, with 8 nucleotides matching TRBD2. Germline values: CDR1 MNHNY, CDR2 SVGAGI (reference sequence). The CDR3 covers 16 residues. Trimming at V came to 3 bases and at J to 1 base, leaving 6 bases not matched to a gene. As DNA, the CDR3 is TGTGCCAGCAGTTATGGTGGTAGCGGGGGCACAGATACGCAGTATTTT. Translating gives CASSYGGSGGTDTQYF.

The chain couples TRBV7-7 to TRBJ2-5; 7 bases align to TRBD2. The V segment lost 5 bases and the J segment 4 bases; nucleotides outside the gene matches: 7. CDR1 is SSHAT, CDR2 FNYEAQ, per germline (reference sequence). The CDR3 has 14 residues. The CDR3 spells CASSPSGGGETQYF. DNA for the CDR3: TGTGCCAGCAGCCCTAGCGGCGGGGGAGAGACCCAGTACTTC.

This sequence joins TRBV29-1 and TRBJ2-3, with D possibly TRBD2 on 5 matching bases. This CDR3 spans 12 amino acids. V was pared by 4 bases and J by 4 bases, with 9 bases between. Per germline, CDR1 SQVTM and CDR2 ANQGSEA. The CDR3 sequence: CSVGGPPDTQYF. The CDR3 bases are TGCAGCGTTGGAGGGCCCCCAGATACGCAGTATTTT.

This clone was detected a few times. This CDR3 is CASSQVYGTATNEKLFF. For the CDR3, the DNA is TGTGCCAGCAGCCAAGTATACGGGACGGCAACTAATGAAAAACTGTTTTTT. The chain joins TRBV14 to TRBJ1-4; a possible D gene is TRBD1 (5 bases). The CDR3 consists of 17 residues. Trimming cost V 1 base and J 0 bases, with 12 bases left between them. The germline CDR1 and CDR2 sequences are SGHDN and FVKESK. Using reference TRBV14 and TRBJ1-4 for the parts outside the CDR3, the full variable domain is EAGVTQFPSHSVIEKGQTVTLRCDPISGHDNLYWYRRVMGKEIKFLLHFVKESKQDESGMPNNRFLAERTGGTYSTLKVQPAELEDSGVYFCASSQVYGTATNEKLFFGSGTQLSVL.

J is TRBJ2-1 and V is TRBV11-2, with 7 bases that match TRBD1. V lost 1 base to trimming and J lost 3 bases; unmatched junction nucleotides: 15. The CDR3 spans 19 residues. Germline V gene lookup returns CDR1 SGHAT and CDR2 FQNNGV. The CDR3 bases are TGTGCCAGCAGCTTAGGCTACTCCACCGGGACAGCAGTCTACAATGAGCAGTTCTTC. This gives the protein CASSLGYSTGTAVYNEQFF.

J is TRBJ2-2 and V is TRBV2; TRBD2 aligns across 9 bases. The germline V gene has CDR1 SNHLY and CDR2 FYNNEI. This CDR3 region has 14 residues. Germline trimming cut 6 bases from V and 3 bases from J; bases unmatched to any gene: 2. CDR3 residues: CASRVAGDTGELFF. The CDR3 coding sequence is TGTGCCAGCAGGGTAGCGGGAGACACCGGGGAGCTGTTTTTT.

V usage is TRBV7-3 and J usage is TRBJ2-1, with 7 bases that match TRBD2. The junction had 5 bases not matched to a gene; V was cut back by 2 bases and J by 4 bases. Germline assignment: CDR1 SGHTA and CDR2 FQGTGA. The CDR3 extends over 15 amino acids. The CDR3 sequence: CASSLEGLEYNEQFF. CDR3 nucleotides: TGTGCCAGCAGCTTAGAAGGACTAGAGTACAATGAGCAGTTCTTC.

The CDR3 sequence is CASSLEGGTMNTEAFF. In DNA, the CDR3 is TGTGCCAGCAGCTTAGAGGGGGGAACCATGAACACTGAAGCTTTCTTT. This chain connects TRBV7-6 to TRBJ1-1, with D possibly being TRBD1 (6 bases). Between the trimmed V and J ends, which lost 1 base and 0 bases, there was a span of 12 bases. Looked up from germline, CDR1 is SGHVS and CDR2 is FNYEAQ. There are 16 residues in the CDR3.

CDR3 residues: CASSSGQGGLAEAFF. CDR3 nucleotides: TGTGCCAGCAGTTCCGGACAGGGAGGGTTAGCTGAAGCTTTCTTT. The chain links TRBV6-5 to TRBJ1-1; 8 bases match TRBD1. Germline assignment: CDR1 MNHEY and CDR2 SVGAGI. V shed 4 bases, J shed 6 bases, and the junction held 10 bases outside the gene matches. CDR3 size: 15 residues.

The V call is TRBV7-7, the J call TRBJ2-2; D might be TRBD2 (5 bases). Germline lookup yields CDR1 SSHAT and CDR2 FNYEAQ (reference sequence). Trimming removed 3 bases at V and 5 bases at J, with 10 bases between. The CDR3 runs 14 residues. The CDR3 loop reads CASSLKEGTGELFF. The CDR3 DNA follows: TGTGCCAGCAGCTTGAAAGAGGGAACCGGGGAGCTGTTTTTT.

The chain links TRBV27 to TRBJ2-3, with 10 bases lining up with TRBD2. Germline V gives CDR1 MNHEY, CDR2 SMNVEV (reference sequence). J lost 2 bases, V lost 1 base, and 9 bases had no gene match. The CDR3 has 18 residues. The CDR3: CASSLYLAGETHTDTQYF. In DNA form, the CDR3 reads TGTGCCAGCAGTTTATATCTAGCGGGAGAGACTCACACAGATACGCAGTATTTT.

The rearrangement joins TRBV7-9 to TRBJ1-2; the D gene is possibly TRBD1 (5 bases). V was cut by 2 bases and J by 4 bases, with 14 bases left in between. CDR3 length equals 15 residues. The germline gives CDR1 SEHNR, CDR2 FQNEAQ (reference sequence). CDR3 DNA: TGTGCCAGCAGCTTAAGGGGCAGGAGAGGCTATGGCTACACCTTC. It yields the protein CASSLRGRRGYGYTF.

V is TRBV6-5 and J is TRBJ1-1, with a possible D match to TRBD1 (5 bases). The CDR3 has 14 amino acids. The germline V and J ends were trimmed by 2 bases and 6 bases, with 13 bases remaining between them. Germline values: CDR1 MNHEY, CDR2 SVGAGI. The chain's CDR3 is CASSYNLRAPEAFF. In DNA, the CDR3 is TGTGCCAGCAGTTACAATCTCAGGGCCCCTGAAGCTTTCTTT.

The chain links TRBV4-1 to TRBJ2-3; D gene uncertain. This CDR3 spans 15 amino acids. Germline assignment: CDR1 MGHRA and CDR2 YSYEKL. The V end lost 1 base, the J end lost 7 bases, and 15 bases lay between the germline ends. CDR3 sequence: CASSQVSNSAYTQYF. CDR3 sequence (DNA): TGCGCCAGCAGCCAAGTTTCGAACTCAGCCTATACGCAGTATTTT.

For the CDR3, the DNA is TGCGCCAGCAGCTTGGGATGGACAGGGGGCTCCTACGAGCAGTACTTC. Its translation is CASSLGWTGGSYEQYF. The chain joins TRBV5-1 to TRBJ2-7; TRBD1 matches at 10 bases. The CDR3 consists of 16 residues. Germline V gives CDR1 SGHRS, CDR2 YFSETQ. V lost 0 bases and J lost 0; bases outside the gene matches: 3.

The gene calls are TRBV5-6 and TRBJ1-4; perhaps TRBD1 as D (5 bases). In germline, CDR1 is SGHDT, CDR2 YYEEEE. This CDR3 is built from 15 residues. V lost 3 bases and J lost 1, with 10 bases in between. The CDR3 region is CASSSQGRTNEKLFF. DNA of the CDR3: TGTGCCAGCAGCTCCCAGGGTAGAACTAATGAAAAACTGTTTTTT.

This chain uses TRBV2 with TRBJ2-7; TRBD1 is a possible D gene (6 bases). The V end lost 6 bases, the J end lost 0 bases, and 15 bases lay between the germline ends. The CDR3 contains 15 residues. Looked up from germline, CDR1 is SNHLY and CDR2 is FYNNEI. DNA for the CDR3: TGTGCCAGCAGCCCCTTGGACAGCTTCTCCTACGAGCAGTACTTC. It translates to CASSPLDSFSYEQYF.

The genes are TRBV19 and TRBJ2-3; D perhaps matches TRBD2 (5 bases). Trimming took 10 bases from V and 0 from J, leaving 11 bases between them. The CDR3 is 13 amino acids. In germline, CDR1 is LNHDA, CDR2 SQIVND (reference sequence). The CDR3 here is CATAGSSTDTQYF. In DNA form, the CDR3 reads TGTGCCACGGCGGGTAGTAGCACAGATACGCAGTATTTT.

The chain combines TRBV27 with TRBJ1-1, with 9 bases aligning to TRBD1. The V and J ends lost 2 bases and 13 bases, in that order; junction bases with no gene match: 11. The CDR3 covers 14 residues. Germline V gene lookup returns CDR1 MNHEY and CDR2 SMNVEV (reference sequence). The CDR3 sequence: CASSLPGTGWKFFF. In DNA form, the CDR3 reads TGTGCCAGCAGTTTACCCGGGACAGGGTGGAAGTTTTTCTTT.

This sequence joins TRBV5-1 and TRBJ1-3; 8 positions match TRBD1. CDR3 size: 14 residues. Germline-derived CDR1 and CDR2 are SGHRS and YFSETQ. Losses at the gene ends were 4 bases for V and 4 bases for J; bases not matched to a gene: 4. This CDR3 reads CASSPTGAGNTIYF. DNA for the CDR3: TGCGCCAGCAGCCCGACAGGGGCAGGAAACACCATATATTTT.

The genes are TRBV12-5 and TRBJ1-6; TRBD1 might be the D (6 bases). CDR1 is LGHNT and CDR2 is FRNRAP in the germline V gene. The germline V and J ends were trimmed by 1 base and 8 bases, with 6 bases remaining between them. The CDR3 has 13 amino acids. The CDR3: CASGLAGDSPLHF. The CDR3 DNA reads as TGTGCTAGTGGTTTGGCAGGGGATTCACCCCTCCACTTT. Looking up the rest from reference TRBV12-5 and TRBJ1-6 gives the full variable domain: DARVTQTPRHKVTEMGQEVTMRCQPILGHNTVFWYRQTMMQGLELLAYFRNRAPLDDSGMPKDRFSAEMPDATLATLKIQPSEPRDSAVYFCASGLAGDSPLHFGNGTRLTVT.

The rearrangement links TRBV18 to TRBJ1-2; the D is unclear. V lost 2 bases to trimming and J lost 4 bases, with 14 bases between them. Germline V CDR1 and CDR2: KGHSH, LQKENI. This CDR3 is built from 15 residues. CDR3 in amino acids: CASSPDGEASYGYTF. Written as DNA, the CDR3 is TGTGCCAGCTCACCAGATGGGGAGGCGAGCTATGGCTACACCTTC.

This clone appeared a few times. The J gene is TRBJ2-7, the V gene TRBV19; 8 nucleotides match TRBD2. The germline CDR1 and CDR2 sequences are LNHDA and SQIVND (reference sequence). J lost 2 bases, V lost 3 bases, and 3 bases had no gene match. The CDR3 is 14 amino acids. In DNA form, the CDR3 reads TGTGCCAGTAGTATGGTAGCGGGAACCTACGAGCAGTACTTC. Translating it yields CASSMVAGTYEQYF.

This clone showed up just once. The chain couples TRBV19 to TRBJ2-1, with D unclear. This CDR3 is 11 amino acids long. Germline V gene data show CDR1 as LNHDA and CDR2 as SQIVND (reference sequence). The V end was cut by 7 bases, the J end by 5 bases, with 6 bases between. The CDR3 DNA is TGTGCCAGTATGGAGAACAATGAGCAGTTCTTC. Encoded protein: CASMENNEQFF.

This chain joins TRBV29-1 and TRBJ2-3; the D is unclear. The V gene lost 1 base and the J gene lost 6 bases, with 14 bases spanning the gap. In germline, CDR1 is SQVTM, CDR2 ANQGSEA. The CDR3 is 14 residues long. CDR3 in amino acids: CSVEVALHPDTQYF. The CDR3 coding sequence is TGCAGCGTTGAAGTGGCGCTCCACCCCGATACGCAGTATTTT.